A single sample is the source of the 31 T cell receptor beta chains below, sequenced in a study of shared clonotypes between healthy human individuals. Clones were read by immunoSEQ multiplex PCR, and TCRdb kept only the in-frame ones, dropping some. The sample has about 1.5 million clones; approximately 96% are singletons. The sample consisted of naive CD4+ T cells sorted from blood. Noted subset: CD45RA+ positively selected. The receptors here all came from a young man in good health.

DNA for the CDR3: TGTGCCAGCAGCCCAGTCGGGGCGGGATCCTACGAGCAGTACTTC. Protein sequence: CASSPVGAGSYEQYF. This chain links TRBV28 with TRBJ2-7, with D possibly TRBD2 on 6 matching bases. With 6 bases removed from V and 1 base from J, the gap between germline ends came to 16 bases. The CDR3 runs 15 residues. Germline V gene lookup returns CDR1 MDHEN and CDR2 SYDVKM. The full variable domain, in which reference TRBV28 and TRBJ2-7 provide the parts outside the CDR3, is DVKVTQSSRYLVKRTGEKVFLECVQDMDHENMFWYRQDPGLGLRLIYFSYDVKMKEKGDIPEGYSVSREKKERFSLILESASTNQTSMYLCASSPVGAGSYEQYFGPGTRLTVT.

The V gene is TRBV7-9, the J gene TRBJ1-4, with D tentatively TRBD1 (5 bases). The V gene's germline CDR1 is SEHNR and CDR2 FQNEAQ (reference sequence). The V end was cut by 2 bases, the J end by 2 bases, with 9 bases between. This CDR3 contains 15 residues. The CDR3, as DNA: TGTGCCAGCAGCTTATCCGGGACTACTAATGAAAAACTGTTTTTT. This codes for CASSLSGTTNEKLFF.

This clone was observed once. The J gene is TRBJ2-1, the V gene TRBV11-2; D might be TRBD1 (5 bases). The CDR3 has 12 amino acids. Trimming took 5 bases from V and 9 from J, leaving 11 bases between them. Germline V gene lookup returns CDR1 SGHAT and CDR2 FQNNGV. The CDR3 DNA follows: TGTGCCAGCAGCATACCTAGGGGTGAGCAGTTCTTC. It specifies CASSIPRGEQFF.

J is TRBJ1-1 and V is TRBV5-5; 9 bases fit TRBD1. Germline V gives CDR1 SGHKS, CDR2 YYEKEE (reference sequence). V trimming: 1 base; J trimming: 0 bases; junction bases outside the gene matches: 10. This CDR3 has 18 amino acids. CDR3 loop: CASSLMGQGIIMNTEAFF. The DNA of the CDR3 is TGTGCCAGCAGCTTGATGGGACAGGGAATCATAATGAACACTGAAGCTTTCTTT.

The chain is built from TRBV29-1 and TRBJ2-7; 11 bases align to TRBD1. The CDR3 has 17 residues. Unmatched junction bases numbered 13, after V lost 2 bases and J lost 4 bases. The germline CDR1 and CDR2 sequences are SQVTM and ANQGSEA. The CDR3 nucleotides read TGCAGCGTTGAACACCGAAAACCCCGGGACAGGGGGTACGAGCAGTACTTC. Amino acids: CSVEHRKPRDRGYEQYF.

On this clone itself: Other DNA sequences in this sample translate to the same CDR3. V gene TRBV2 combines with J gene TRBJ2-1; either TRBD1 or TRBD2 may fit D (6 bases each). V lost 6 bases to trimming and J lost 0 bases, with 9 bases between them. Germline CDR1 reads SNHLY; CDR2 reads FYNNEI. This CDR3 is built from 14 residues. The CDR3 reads CASRGGGSYNEQFF. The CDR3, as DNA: TGTGCCAGCAGGGGGGGCGGCTCCTACAATGAGCAGTTCTTC.

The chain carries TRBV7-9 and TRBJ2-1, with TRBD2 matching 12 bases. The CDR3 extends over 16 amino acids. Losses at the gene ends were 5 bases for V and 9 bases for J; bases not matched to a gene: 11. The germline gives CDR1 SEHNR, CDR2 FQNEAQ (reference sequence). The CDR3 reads CASSTTLAGGRGEQFF. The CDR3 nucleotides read TGTGCCAGCAGCACCACCCTAGCGGGAGGGAGGGGTGAGCAGTTCTTC.

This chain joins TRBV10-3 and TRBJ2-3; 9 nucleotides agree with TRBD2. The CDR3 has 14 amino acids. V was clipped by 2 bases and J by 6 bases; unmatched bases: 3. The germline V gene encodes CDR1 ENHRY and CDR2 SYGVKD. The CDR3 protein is CAISEGLAPDTQYF. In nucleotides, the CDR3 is TGTGCCATCAGTGAGGGACTAGCGCCCGATACGCAGTATTTT.

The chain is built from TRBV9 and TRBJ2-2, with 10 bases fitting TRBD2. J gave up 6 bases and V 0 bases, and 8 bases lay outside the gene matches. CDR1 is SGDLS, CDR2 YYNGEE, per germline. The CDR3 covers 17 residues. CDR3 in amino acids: CASSVGSGRFDPGELFF. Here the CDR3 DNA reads TGTGCCAGCAGCGTAGGTAGCGGGAGGTTTGATCCCGGGGAGCTGTTTTTT.

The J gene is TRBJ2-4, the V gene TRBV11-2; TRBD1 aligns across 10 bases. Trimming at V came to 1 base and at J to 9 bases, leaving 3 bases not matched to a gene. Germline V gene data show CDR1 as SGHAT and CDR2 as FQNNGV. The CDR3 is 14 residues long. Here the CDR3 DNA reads TGTGCCAGCAGCTTAGGGGACAGGGGATCCATTCAGTACTTC. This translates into CASSLGDRGSIQYF.

This chain's CDR3 is CASSRGRLGQGFYYEQYF. The CDR3 DNA follows: TGTGCCAGTAGTAGAGGGCGACTGGGACAGGGGTTTTACTACGAGCAGTACTTC. The chain joins TRBV19 to TRBJ2-7; 10 bases are a match to TRBD1. The CDR3 contains 18 residues. V shed 4 bases, J shed 3 bases, and the junction held 15 bases outside the gene matches. The germline V gene has CDR1 LNHDA and CDR2 SQIVND (reference sequence).

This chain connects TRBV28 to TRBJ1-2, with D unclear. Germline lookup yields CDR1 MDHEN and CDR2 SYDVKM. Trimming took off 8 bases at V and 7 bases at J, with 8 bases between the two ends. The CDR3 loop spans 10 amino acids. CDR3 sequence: CASGSGGYTF. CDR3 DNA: TGTGCCAGCGGGTCAGGTGGCTACACCTTC.

The CDR3 bases are TGTGCCACCAGGGGTGGCAATCAGCCCCAGCATTTT. As protein: CATRGGNQPQHF. This rearrangement joins TRBV19 to TRBJ1-5, with D possibly being TRBD1 (6 bases). The germline gives CDR1 LNHDA, CDR2 SQIVND (reference sequence). CDR3 length: 12 residues. Trimming pared 10 bases from V and 2 bases from J, leaving 9 bases between.

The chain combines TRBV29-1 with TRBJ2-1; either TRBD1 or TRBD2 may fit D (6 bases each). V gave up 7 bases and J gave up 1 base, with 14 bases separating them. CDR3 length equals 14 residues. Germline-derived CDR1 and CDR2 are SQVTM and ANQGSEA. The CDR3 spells CSAVRGLSYNEQFF. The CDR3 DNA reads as TGCAGCGCCGTCCGGGGGCTTTCCTACAATGAGCAGTTCTTC.

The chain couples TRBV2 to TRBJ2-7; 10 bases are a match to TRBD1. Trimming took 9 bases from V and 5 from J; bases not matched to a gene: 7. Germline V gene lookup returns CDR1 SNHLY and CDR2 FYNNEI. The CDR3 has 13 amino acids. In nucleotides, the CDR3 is TGTGCCAGTGGGACAGGGGTAATGAACGAGCAGTACTTC. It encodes CASGTGVMNEQYF.

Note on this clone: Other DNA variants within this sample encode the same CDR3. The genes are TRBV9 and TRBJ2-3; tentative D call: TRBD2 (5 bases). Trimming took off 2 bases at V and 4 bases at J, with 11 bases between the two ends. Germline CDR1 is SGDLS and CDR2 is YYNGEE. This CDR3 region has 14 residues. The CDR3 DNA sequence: TGTGCCAGCAGCGTTACGGGAAGCGCAGATACGCAGTATTTT. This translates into CASSVTGSADTQYF.

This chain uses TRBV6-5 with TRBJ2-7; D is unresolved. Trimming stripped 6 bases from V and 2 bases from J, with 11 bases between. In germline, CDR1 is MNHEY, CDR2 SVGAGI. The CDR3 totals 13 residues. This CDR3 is CASRTRETYEQYF. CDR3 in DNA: TGTGCCAGCAGAACGCGTGAAACCTACGAGCAGTACTTC.

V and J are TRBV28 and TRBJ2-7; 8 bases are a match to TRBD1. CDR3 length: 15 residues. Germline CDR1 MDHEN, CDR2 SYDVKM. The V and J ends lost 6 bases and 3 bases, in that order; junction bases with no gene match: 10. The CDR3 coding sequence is TGTGCCAGCAGGGGAGTGAGGACAGGGCTCTACGAGCAGTACTTC. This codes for CASRGVRTGLYEQYF.

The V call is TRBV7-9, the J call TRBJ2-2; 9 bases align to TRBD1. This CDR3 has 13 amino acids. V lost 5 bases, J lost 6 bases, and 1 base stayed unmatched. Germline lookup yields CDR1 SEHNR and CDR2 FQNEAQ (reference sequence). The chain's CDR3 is CASSRQGAGELFF. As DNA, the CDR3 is TGTGCCAGCAGCCGACAGGGGGCCGGGGAGCTGTTTTTT.

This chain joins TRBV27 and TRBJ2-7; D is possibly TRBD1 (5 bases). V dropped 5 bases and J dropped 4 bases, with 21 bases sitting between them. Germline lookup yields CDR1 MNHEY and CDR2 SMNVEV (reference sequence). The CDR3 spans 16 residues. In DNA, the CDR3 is TGTGCCAGCAGTACTCCCCACAGAAGGGGTTCGTACGAGCAGTACTTC. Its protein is CASSTPHRRGSYEQYF.

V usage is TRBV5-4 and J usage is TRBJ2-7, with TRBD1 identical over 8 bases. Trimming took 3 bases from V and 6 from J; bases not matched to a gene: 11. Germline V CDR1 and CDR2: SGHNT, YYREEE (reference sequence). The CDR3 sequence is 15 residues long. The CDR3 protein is CASSWGQGASPEQYF. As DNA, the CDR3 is TGTGCCAGCAGCTGGGGGCAGGGGGCCTCCCCCGAGCAGTACTTC.

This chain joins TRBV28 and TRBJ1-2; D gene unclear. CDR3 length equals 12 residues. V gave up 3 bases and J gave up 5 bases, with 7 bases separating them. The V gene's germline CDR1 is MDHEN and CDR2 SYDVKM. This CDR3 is CASSFVMYGYTF. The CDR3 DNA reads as TGTGCCAGCAGTTTCGTGATGTATGGCTACACCTTC.

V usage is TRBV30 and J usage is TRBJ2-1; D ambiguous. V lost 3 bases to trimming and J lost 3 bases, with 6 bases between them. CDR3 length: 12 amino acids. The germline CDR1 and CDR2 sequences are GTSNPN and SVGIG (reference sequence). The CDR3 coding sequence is TGTGCCTGGAGATGGGGCTACAATGAGCAGTTCTTC. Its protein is CAWRWGYNEQFF.

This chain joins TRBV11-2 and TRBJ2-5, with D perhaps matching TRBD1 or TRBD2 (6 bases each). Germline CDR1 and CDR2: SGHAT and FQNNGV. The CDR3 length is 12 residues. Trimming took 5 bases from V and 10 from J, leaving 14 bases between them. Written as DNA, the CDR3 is TGTGCCAGCAGCGGGGGGCTTAGGGTCCAGTACTTC. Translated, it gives CASSGGLRVQYF.

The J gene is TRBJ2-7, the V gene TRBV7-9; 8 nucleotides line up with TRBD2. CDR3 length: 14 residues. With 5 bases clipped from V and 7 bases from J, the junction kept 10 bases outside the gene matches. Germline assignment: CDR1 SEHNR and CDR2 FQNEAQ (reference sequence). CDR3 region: CASSPSGRLSEQYF. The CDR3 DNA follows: TGTGCCAGCAGCCCCAGCGGGAGATTATCTGAGCAGTACTTC.

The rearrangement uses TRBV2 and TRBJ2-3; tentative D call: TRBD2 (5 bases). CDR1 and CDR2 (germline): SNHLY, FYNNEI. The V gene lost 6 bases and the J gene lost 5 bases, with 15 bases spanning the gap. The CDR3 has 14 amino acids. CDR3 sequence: CASSGGTYIDTQYF. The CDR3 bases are TGTGCCAGCAGCGGAGGAACATACATAGATACGCAGTATTTT.

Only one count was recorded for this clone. The CDR3 coding sequence is TGTGCCAGCTCACCAACAGGGGGCAATGGCTACACCTTC. It specifies CASSPTGGNGYTF. This chain links TRBV18 with TRBJ1-2, with 9 bases matching TRBD1. The trim removed 2 bases at V and 6 bases at J, leaving 1 base unmatched. Looked up from germline, CDR1 is KGHSH and CDR2 is LQKENI. The CDR3 is 13 residues long.

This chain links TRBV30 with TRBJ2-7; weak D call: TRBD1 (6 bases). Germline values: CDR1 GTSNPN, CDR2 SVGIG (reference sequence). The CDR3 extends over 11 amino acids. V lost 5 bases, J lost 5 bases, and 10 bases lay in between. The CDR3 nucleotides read TGTGCCTGGTGGACAGCTGACGAGCAGTACTTC. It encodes CAWWTADEQYF.

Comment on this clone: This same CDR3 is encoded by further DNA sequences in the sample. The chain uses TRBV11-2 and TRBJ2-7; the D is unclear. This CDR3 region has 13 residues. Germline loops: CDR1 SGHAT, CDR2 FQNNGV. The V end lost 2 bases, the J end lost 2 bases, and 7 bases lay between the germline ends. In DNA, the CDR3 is TGTGCCAGCAGCTTACGTGGTCCCTACGAGCAGTACTTC. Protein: CASSLRGPYEQYF.

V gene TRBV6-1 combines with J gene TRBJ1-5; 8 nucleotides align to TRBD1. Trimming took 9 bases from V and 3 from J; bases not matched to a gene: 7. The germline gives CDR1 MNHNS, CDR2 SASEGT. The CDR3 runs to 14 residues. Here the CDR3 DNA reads TGTGCCAGTCGGACAGGGCCCCTCAATCAGCCCCAGCATTTT. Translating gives CASRTGPLNQPQHF.

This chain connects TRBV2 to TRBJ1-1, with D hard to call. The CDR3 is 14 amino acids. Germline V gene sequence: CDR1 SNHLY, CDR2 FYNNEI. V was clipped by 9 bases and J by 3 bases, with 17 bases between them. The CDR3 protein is CASSEVGLDTEAFF. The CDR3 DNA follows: TGTGCCAGTAGCGAGGTCGGTCTGGACACTGAAGCTTTCTTT.